Presented here are 10 T cell receptor beta chains from one specimen sequenced in a study of cytomegalovirus exposure and HLA in healthy donors. The PCR used 60 Vbeta and 13 Jbeta primers. The protocol was immunoSEQ multiplex PCR, while the TCRdb copy is restricted to in-frame clones and leaves out a portion. Here the sample spans approximately 59,000 clones, roughly 60% being singletons. Sequencing was done on a sample of PBMCs. Source of these receptors: a man between 25 and 39 years old in good health and CMV-seronegative.

The chain links TRBV6-1 to TRBJ1-1; 9 bases are shared with TRBD1. This CDR3 is 15 amino acids long. J lost 3 bases, V lost 1 base, and 3 bases had no gene match. Germline CDR1 is MNHNS and CDR2 is SASEGT. CDR3 sequence: CASSEGTGVDTEAFF. In nucleotides, the CDR3 is TGTGCCAGCAGTGAAGGGACAGGGGTAGACACTGAAGCTTTCTTT.

The rearrangement links TRBV4-1 to TRBJ2-7; possibly TRBD2 for D (6 bases). The CDR3 has 12 residues. V dropped 4 bases and J dropped 6 bases, with 10 bases sitting between them. Germline V gene sequence: CDR1 MGHRA, CDR2 YSYEKL. The CDR3 region has the DNA TGCGCCAGCAGCCCCCTGGGAGGCGAGCAGTACTTC. It codes for CASSPLGGEQYF.

The rearrangement joins TRBV7-9 to TRBJ2-7; 7 nucleotides line up with TRBD1. The V and J ends lost 4 bases and 0 bases, in that order; junction bases with no gene match: 6. Per the germline V gene, CDR1 is SEHNR and CDR2 is FQNEAQ (reference sequence). The CDR3 is 15 amino acids. The CDR3 protein is CASSSGTESSYEQYF. As DNA, the CDR3 is TGTGCCAGCAGCTCCGGGACAGAGAGCTCCTACGAGCAGTACTTC.

This chain uses TRBV5-1 with TRBJ1-2; D is uncertain. V gave up 0 bases and J gave up 0 bases, with 6 bases separating them. This CDR3 spans 14 amino acids. Germline CDR1 is SGHRS and CDR2 is YFSETQ. The CDR3 reads CASSLDVTNYGYTF. The CDR3 nucleotides are TGCGCCAGCAGCTTGGATGTCACTAACTATGGCTACACCTTC.

V is TRBV30 and J is TRBJ2-7; tentative D call: TRBD2 (5 bases). Trimming pared 3 bases from V and 3 bases from J, leaving 15 bases between. The CDR3 runs 14 residues. Germline values: CDR1 GTSNPN, CDR2 SVGIG (reference sequence). The CDR3 coding sequence is TGTGCCTGGAGACCGCCGAAGCGGTGCTACGAGCAGTACTTC. Its protein is CAWRPPKRCYEQYF. Full variable domain (outside the CDR3, taken from reference TRBV30 and TRBJ2-7): SQTIHQWPATLVQPVGSPLSLECTVEGTSNPNLYWYRQAAGRGLQLLFYSVGIGQISSEVPQNLSASRPQDRQFILSSKKLLLSDSGFYLCAWRPPKRCYEQYFGPGTRLTVT.

The chain couples TRBV30 to TRBJ1-1; 7 bases match TRBD1. Trimming removed 3 bases from V and 1 base from J; junction bases left unmatched: 2. CDR1 is GTSNPN and CDR2 is SVGIG in the germline V gene (reference sequence). CDR3 length equals 13 residues. The CDR3 DNA sequence: TGTGCCTGGAGCGGACAGGCGAACACTGAAGCTTTCTTT. Its protein is CAWSGQANTEAFF. The variable domain in full, with the rest retrieved from reference TRBV30 and TRBJ1-1, is SQTIHQWPATLVQPVGSPLSLECTVEGTSNPNLYWYRQAAGRGLQLLFYSVGIGQISSEVPQNLSASRPQDRQFILSSKKLLLSDSGFYLCAWSGQANTEAFFGQGTRLTVV.

This chain connects TRBV5-4 to TRBJ2-1, with D possibly being TRBD1 (6 bases). Germline CDR1 reads SGHNT; CDR2 reads YYREEE (reference sequence). V was shortened by 0 bases and J by 2 bases, with 9 bases between the two germline ends. CDR3 length: 15 amino acids. The CDR3 spells CASSLGGHTYNEQFF. CDR3 nucleotide sequence: TGTGCCAGCAGCTTGGGGGGGCACACCTACAATGAGCAGTTCTTC. The full variable domain, in which reference TRBV5-4 and TRBJ2-1 provide the parts outside the CDR3, is ETGVTQSPTHLIKTRGQQVTLRCSSQSGHNTVSWYQQALGQGPQFIFQYYREEENGRGNFPPRFSGLQFPNYSSELNVNALELDDSALYLCASSLGGHTYNEQFFGPGTRLTVL.

This clone was picked up one time. V is TRBV5-1 and J is TRBJ2-7; D is perhaps TRBD2 (6 bases). Germline V gene lookup returns CDR1 SGHRS and CDR2 YFSETQ. V gave up 4 bases and J gave up 3 bases, with 14 bases separating them. CDR3 length: 14 residues. As DNA, the CDR3 is TGCGCCAGCAGCCCCTCCGGGACTCTCTACGAGCAGTACTTC. It translates to CASSPSGTLYEQYF.

Written as DNA, the CDR3 is TGTGCCAGCAGCCCAGTCGGCGGGGGGGTGACGTGGACCCAGTACTTC. It specifies CASSPVGGGVTWTQYF. The chain carries TRBV5-4 and TRBJ2-5, with TRBD2 matching 9 bases. Germline loops: CDR1 SGHNT, CDR2 YYREEE (reference sequence). J gave up 7 bases and V 4 bases, and 14 bases lay outside the gene matches. CDR3 size: 16 residues.

J is TRBJ2-5 and V is TRBV6-1; 11 bases agree with TRBD2. Germline V gene data show CDR1 as MNHNS and CDR2 as SASEGT. V gave up 4 bases and J gave up 1 base; unmatched junction bases: 2. The CDR3 consists of 15 residues. Here the CDR3 reads CASSVSGGGQETQYF. The CDR3 DNA sequence: TGTGCCAGCAGTGTTAGCGGGGGGGGCCAAGAGACCCAGTACTTC.